This record concerns one T cell receptor beta chain sequence. The data derive from a study of cytomegalovirus exposure and HLA in healthy donors. Germline V gene lookup returns CDR1 SGHTA and CDR2 FQGTGA. The germline V and J ends were trimmed by 1 base and 4 bases, with 12 bases remaining between them. The CDR3 is 15 residues long. The PCR ran on 60 Vbeta and 13 Jbeta primers. TCRdb keeps only in-frame clones here, not all; method: immunoSEQ multiplex PCR. The table records about 140,000 clones, over 60% of them present only once. The sequence was collected from a female donor in good health and CMV-seronegative. This chain uses TRBV7-3 with TRBJ2-3; a possible D gene is TRBD2 (6 bases). The sequencing input was PBMCs. The CDR3 DNA reads as TGTGCCAGCAGCTTAAGTTCCGGGAGCCCAGATACGCAGTATTTT. This encodes CASSLSSGSPDTQYF.